The 28 T cell receptor beta chains below come from one sample, sequenced in a study of spatial heterogeneity in lung cancer. TCRdb independently ran MiXCR on the 5' RACE reads; one entry per CDR3 protein. The repertoire includes roughly 15,000 distinct CDR3 sequences, about a fifth of them detected once, and less than 8% sits in the top ten. Time point specified: blood at routine non-recurrence follow-up after resection. Source: PBMCs, taken at follow-up. The receptors were gathered from a male donor with early-stage non-small cell lung cancer.

V gene TRBV7-9 combines with J gene TRBJ2-3; 7 bases are shared with TRBD1. The CDR3 spans 16 residues. Looked up from germline, CDR1 is SEHNR and CDR2 is FQNEAQ (reference sequence). V lost 5 bases to trimming and J lost 5 bases; unmatched junction nucleotides: 13. CDR3 bases: TGTGCCAGCAGCCGGAACACAGGGGCGAAGAAAGATACGCAGTATTTT. Its protein is CASSRNTGAKKDTQYF.

This clonotype was found a few times. The rearrangement links TRBV20-1 to TRBJ1-5, with 7 bases aligning to TRBD1. Germline CDR1 reads DFQATT; CDR2 reads SNEGSKA (reference sequence). CDR3 length: 15 amino acids. The junction had 7 bases not matched to a gene; V was cut back by 1 base and J by 4 bases. The CDR3 sequence is CSARGQQGRNQPQHF. CDR3 nucleotides: TGCAGTGCTAGAGGCCAACAGGGGAGAAATCAGCCCCAGCATTTT.

The J gene is TRBJ2-2, the V gene TRBV5-1; unclear D gene. The germline V gene has CDR1 SGHRS and CDR2 YFSETQ. This CDR3 is 14 amino acids long. V was clipped by 5 bases and J by 6 bases, with 14 bases between them. The CDR3: CASSSLWDSGELFF. The CDR3 DNA follows: TGCGCCAGCAGTTCCCTTTGGGATTCCGGGGAGCTGTTTTTT. Using reference TRBV5-1 and TRBJ2-2 for the parts outside the CDR3, the full variable domain is KAGVTQTPRYLIKTRGQQVTLSCSPISGHRSVSWYQQTPGQGLQFLFEYFSETQRNKGNFPGRFSGRQFSNSRSEMNVSTLELGDSALYLCASSSLWDSGELFFGEGSRLTVL.

This sequence joins TRBV7-3 and TRBJ2-2; 11 positions agree with TRBD1. Germline V gives CDR1 SGHTA, CDR2 FQGTGA. The CDR3 runs 17 residues. Losses at the gene ends were 5 bases for V and 2 bases for J; bases not matched to a gene: 7. The CDR3 nucleotides are TGTGCCAGCAGCCGAACCGGGACAGGGGGAAACACCGGGGAGCTGTTTTTT. It is translated as CASSRTGTGGNTGELFF.

This clonotype was seen a handful of times. The rearrangement joins TRBV2 to TRBJ2-6; weak D call: TRBD2 (6 bases). CDR1 and CDR2 (germline): SNHLY, FYNNEI. Trimming cost V 7 bases and J 2 bases, with 9 bases left between them. The CDR3 runs to 14 residues. The CDR3 nucleotides read TGTGCCAGCACACGGGAGACTGGGGCCAACGTCCTGACTTTC. It encodes CASTRETGANVLTF.

This clonotype was counted a few times. The genes are TRBV4-3 and TRBJ2-4; 12 bases map to TRBD2. V shed 0 bases and J 0 bases; nucleotides not matched to a gene: 9. The CDR3 runs 20 residues. CDR1 LGHNA and CDR2 YSLEER come from the germline V gene. The chain's CDR3 is CASSQDWPSGGALAKNIQYF. The CDR3 DNA sequence: TGCGCCAGCAGCCAAGATTGGCCTAGCGGGGGGGCCCTAGCCAAAAACATTCAGTACTTC.

The chain links TRBV28 to TRBJ1-1, with TRBD1 identical over 11 bases. The junction had 5 bases not matched to a gene; V was cut back by 5 bases and J by 6 bases. Germline values: CDR1 MDHEN, CDR2 SYDVKM. The CDR3 covers 14 residues. The CDR3 reads CASSEGQGGAEAFF. As DNA, the CDR3 is TGTGCCAGCAGTGAGGGACAGGGGGGCGCTGAAGCTTTCTTT.

The chain combines TRBV6-5 with TRBJ1-4; D is perhaps TRBD1 (5 bases). The CDR3 loop spans 14 amino acids. Germline CDR1 MNHEY, CDR2 SVGAGI. V was cut by 11 bases and J by 3 bases, with 16 bases left in between. CDR3 region: CAGEGAAANEKLFF. The CDR3, as DNA: TGTGCCGGAGAAGGGGCAGCAGCTAATGAAAAACTGTTTTTT.

At least ten counts were recorded for this clonotype. This sequence joins TRBV20-1 and TRBJ2-7; 7 bases map to TRBD1. CDR1 DFQATT and CDR2 SNEGSKA come from the germline V gene (reference sequence). The CDR3 loop spans 15 amino acids. J gave up 4 bases and V 2 bases, and 11 bases lay outside the gene matches. CDR3 loop: CSARSTGVLSYEQYF. The DNA for the CDR3 is TGCAGTGCTAGATCAACAGGGGTATTATCATACGAGCAGTACTTC.

The gene calls are TRBV19 and TRBJ1-1; D is unresolved. CDR1 LNHDA and CDR2 SQIVND come from the germline V gene (reference sequence). Trimming shortened V by 3 bases and J by 1 base, and 6 bases separated the two germline ends. This CDR3 is 13 amino acids long. Here the CDR3 reads CASSISGNTEAFF. The CDR3 nucleotides read TGTGCCAGTAGTATCTCGGGGAACACTGAAGCTTTCTTT.

By share, this clonotype ranks as medium-sized. The chain carries TRBV18 and TRBJ2-7, with 9 positions matching TRBD2. The CDR3 runs 14 residues. Trimming removed 3 bases from V and 6 bases from J; junction bases left unmatched: 6. Germline values: CDR1 KGHSH, CDR2 LQKENI. CDR3 DNA: TGTGCCAGCTCACCGACTAGCGGTTACGTCGAGCAGTACTTC. It is translated as CASSPTSGYVEQYF.

This clonotype was detected only a few times. This sequence joins TRBV4-3 and TRBJ1-6; weak D call: TRBD1 (6 bases). CDR1 LGHNA and CDR2 YSLEER come from the germline V gene. V dropped 3 bases and J dropped 14 bases, with 23 bases sitting between them. This CDR3 has 16 amino acids. Here the CDR3 DNA reads TGCGCCAGCAGCCACTCCGCCGACAGGCCAGGCGGTTCCCTCCACTTT. The encoded protein is CASSHSADRPGGSLHF.

This clonotype was counted ten times or more. The chain joins TRBV29-1 to TRBJ1-2; unclear D gene. Trimming cost V 6 bases and J 4 bases, with 12 bases left between them. Germline CDR1 SQVTM, CDR2 ANQGSEA. This CDR3 has 12 amino acids. This CDR3 reads CSVARASYGYTF. In DNA, the CDR3 is TGCAGCGTAGCAAGGGCTTCCTATGGCTACACCTTC.

Comments on this clonotype: It may be a read error: a sequence one base away is much more abundant. The chain recombines TRBV19 with TRBJ2-3; perhaps TRBD1 as D (5 bases). In germline, CDR1 is LNHDA, CDR2 SQIVND (reference sequence). The CDR3 length is 14 residues. Here the CDR3 reads CASRAGPSTDTQCF. The CDR3, as DNA: TGTGCCAGCCGGGCAGGGCCAAGCACAGATACGCAGTGTTTT.

This clonotype has only a few counts. CDR3 protein: CASSPLGASNTGELFF. The CDR3 DNA sequence: TGCGCCAGCAGCCCGCTGGGCGCATCGAACACCGGGGAGCTGTTTTTT. V and J are TRBV5-1 and TRBJ2-2; D call uncertain. Germline V CDR1 and CDR2: SGHRS, YFSETQ. V dropped 4 bases and J dropped 0 bases, with 13 bases sitting between them. CDR3 size: 16 residues.

The chain links TRBV29-1 to TRBJ2-7; 12 positions match TRBD2. CDR3 length equals 12 residues. CDR1 and CDR2 from the germline V gene are SQVTM and ANQGSEA. The CDR3 region is CSGRLAGEEQYF. The CDR3 nucleotides are TGCAGTGGAAGACTAGCGGGGGAGGAGCAGTACTTC.

The chain recombines TRBV6-2 or TRBV6-3 with TRBJ1-3, with D possibly being TRBD1 (5 bases). Trimming removed 2 bases from V and 3 bases from J, with 23 bases in between. From germline, CDR1 is MNHEY and CDR2 SVGEGT. The CDR3 runs 19 residues. CDR3 in DNA: TGTGCCAGCAGTTACCGGGACGCAGGGAGGTGGGAGTTTGGAAACACCATATATTTT. Its protein product is CASSYRDAGRWEFGNTIYF.

Regarding this clonotype: The germline gene is not matched at one end of the junction; a read error may be the cause. The chain joins TRBV4-2 to TRBJ2-7; D might be TRBD1 (5 bases). This CDR3 is 16 amino acids long. Per the germline V gene, CDR1 is LGHNA and CDR2 is YNFKEQ. Here the CDR3 DNA reads TGTGCCAGCAGGCAAGATAGGGCAGGGATTGACTACGAGCAGTACTTC. Translated, it gives CASRQDRAGIDYEQYF.

The V call is TRBV7-9, the J call TRBJ2-7, with D perhaps TRBD1 or TRBD2 (6 bases each). V was trimmed by 3 bases and J by 1 base, leaving 10 bases between them. This CDR3 spans 14 amino acids. Germline V gene data show CDR1 as SEHNR and CDR2 as FQNEAQ (reference sequence). This CDR3 reads CASSFEGGSYEQYF. As DNA, the CDR3 is TGTGCCAGCAGCTTCGAAGGGGGGTCCTACGAGCAGTACTTC.

CDR3 sequence reads: CASSPRDRGPSYEQYF. The CDR3 DNA sequence: TGTGCCAGCAGCCCGCGGGACAGGGGCCCGTCCTACGAGCAGTACTTC. The genes are TRBV7-9 and TRBJ2-7; TRBD1 matches 10 bases. Germline CDR1 reads SEHNR; CDR2 reads FQNEAQ (reference sequence). V shed 5 bases, J shed 1 base, and the junction held 8 bases outside the gene matches. This CDR3 is built from 16 residues.

J is TRBJ2-7 and V is TRBV7-6, with 7 bases fitting TRBD1. Germline V gene lookup returns CDR1 SGHVS and CDR2 FNYEAQ. The ends lost 1 base at V and 6 bases at J; junction bases unmatched: 6. The CDR3 runs to 14 residues. The CDR3 reads CASSLGTGPIEQYF. Here the CDR3 DNA reads TGTGCCAGCAGCTTAGGGACAGGACCTATCGAGCAGTACTTC.

This clonotype appeared many times. V gene TRBV7-3 combines with J gene TRBJ1-1; 9 nucleotides match TRBD1. This CDR3 contains 14 residues. Unmatched junction bases numbered 7, after V lost 5 bases and J lost 6 bases. Germline CDR1 is SGHTA and CDR2 is FQGTGA. This chain's CDR3 is CASSTGQGRAEAFF. CDR3 sequence (DNA): TGTGCCAGCAGCACGGGACAGGGTCGCGCTGAAGCTTTCTTT.

In DNA, the CDR3 is TGTGCCACCAGTGATTTCGAGACAAAAGATACGCAGTATTTT. This encodes CATSDFETKDTQYF. The J gene is TRBJ2-3, the V gene TRBV24-1; unclear D gene. Germline CDR1 KGHDR, CDR2 SFDVKD. The CDR3 loop spans 14 amino acids. V lost 1 base to trimming and J lost 5 bases, with 9 bases between them.

Regarding this clonotype: A read error is possible here, since a much larger clone lies one base away. The J gene is TRBJ2-3, the V gene TRBV10-2; D unresolved. The CDR3 runs 15 residues. In germline, CDR1 is WSHSY, CDR2 SAAADI. This chain's CDR3 is CASSESLPIRDMQYF. The CDR3 region has the DNA TGCGCCAGCAGTGAGTCGTTGCCGATCCGAGATATGCAGTATTTT.

By its share, this clonotype is medium-sized. The CDR3 sequence: CASSFSLGQGANYEQYF. Here the CDR3 DNA reads TGTGCCAGCAGTTTCAGCTTGGGACAGGGGGCGAACTACGAGCAGTACTTC. This chain uses TRBV27 with TRBJ2-7; 12 bases line up with TRBD1. Germline V CDR1 and CDR2: MNHEY, SMNVEV (reference sequence). This CDR3 has 17 residues. V shed 3 bases, J shed 3 bases, and the junction held 9 bases outside the gene matches.

The V gene is TRBV5-4, the J gene TRBJ1-6; the D gene is possibly TRBD1 (6 bases). Germline V gives CDR1 SGHNT, CDR2 YYREEE (reference sequence). The CDR3 is made up of 15 amino acids. The V end lost 3 bases, the J end lost 8 bases, and 15 bases lay between the germline ends. The chain's CDR3 is CASSSALNRDSPLHF. The DNA of the CDR3 is TGTGCCAGCAGCTCGGCCCTGAACAGGGATTCACCCCTCCACTTT.

On this clonotype: Possible read error: a much larger clone is one base away. The chain has TRBV18 and TRBJ1-5; D perhaps matches TRBD1 (5 bases). V was shortened by 3 bases and J by 10 bases, with 22 bases between the two germline ends. Looked up from germline, CDR1 is KGHSH and CDR2 is LQKENI. This CDR3 has 16 residues. CDR3 coding DNA: TGTGCCAGCTCACCCCCCCTCGGGGCGGGATTGCACCCCCAGCATTTT. Amino acids: CASSPPLGAGLHPQHF.

In its sample, this clonotype is medium-sized. The J gene is TRBJ1-1, the V gene TRBV6-5; TRBD1 is a possible D gene (5 bases). The germline CDR1 and CDR2 sequences are MNHEY and SVGAGI. V dropped 2 bases and J dropped 9 bases, with 13 bases sitting between them. This CDR3 region has 13 residues. The DNA of the CDR3 is TGTGCCAGCAGTTACCAAGACAGCCAGAAAGCTTTCTTT. This sequence encodes CASSYQDSQKAFF.